The text below deals with one T cell receptor (beta chain). Other DNA sequences in the same sample also yield this CDR3. This sample was included in a study of control samples from healthy donors and cancer patients. Germline V gene sequence: CDR1 SGHTA, CDR2 FQGNSA. CDR3 length: 13 residues. V lost 6 bases and J lost 6, with 13 bases in between. Only in-frame clones appear in the TCRdb table, and some are missing; sequencing was by immunoSEQ multiplex PCR. The repertoire holds around 190,000 clones, with about 90% as singletons. The V call is TRBV7-2, the J call TRBJ2-3, with a tentative D call TRBD1 (5 bases). This TCR was sampled from a woman aged 45-59 years in good health. The specimen sequenced was blood. CDR3 sequence: CASSARVGDTQYF. DNA for the CDR3: TGTGCCAGCAGTGCCAGGGTGGGGGATACGCAGTATTTT.